Sequencing of this TCR beta chain was carried out in a study of CD8 T cells in Susac syndrome (dated by TCRdb to the late 2010s). Some background on the complete study: The study used repertoire sequencing to test whether antigen drove CD8+ T cell activation and differentiation in Susac syndrome. CD8+ T cell repertoire clonality was compared between more than 9 healthy donors, roughly 14 Susac syndrome patients and approximately 16 multiple sclerosis patients. Study-wide conclusions, independent of this receptor: The number of individuals in the TCR sequencing and HLA analysis was recognized as being relatively small.

RNA was extracted with the RNeasy kit and about 0.5 to 1 ug was reverse transcribed using random hexamers. The immunoSEQ multiplex PCR assay, which covers 54 Vbeta and 13 Jbeta segments, was used to amplify TCR beta CDR3 regions. Bias from PCR amplification was corrected by using a synthetic template baseline for primer optimization and for computational correction. Processing in the source paper ran as follows. Reads were annotated to V, D and J genes according to IMGT and were analyzed with immunoSEQ Analyzer, with only productive sequences retained. To calculate clonality, Shannon entropy was normalized by log2 of the number of productive unique sequences and then subtracted from one. For each patient and control, public and private clones were evaluated within the 100 most prevalent clones. Susac-specific clones were defined as absent from healthy and MS cohorts, 800 to 1,200 published viral clones and other ImmuneACCESS disease sequences. The public reads were quality trimmed at Q25 with fastp and then assembled into clones with MiXCR by TCRdb, keeping productive beta chains. Every distinct CDR3 protein forms one entry, paired with its most common genes and DNA. These V and J calls rely on TCRdb rather than the paper's analysis. Here the sample has approximately 100,000 distinct CDR3 sequences; under 95% occur a single time. Roughly 0.11% of the sample is held by the ten biggest clonotypes.

CDR1 and CDR2 (SEHNR, FQNEAQ) derive from the germline V gene (reference sequence). Here V drops 5 bases and J drops 4 bases, and the junction holds 6 bases not matched to any gene. Inclusive of the bounding cysteine and phenylalanine, the CDR3 is 16 residues long. The entry retains the CDR3 DNA only, 48 bases that are in frame from base 1. About this clonotype itself: What this receptor recognizes is not known. Base qualities are missing; no much larger clone stands one base away.

Peripheral blood CD8+ and CD4+ T cells from healthy donors, Susac syndrome patients and multiple sclerosis patients were profiled using high-throughput TCR beta sequencing. The healthy donors served as controls matched for age and sex. Bulk CD8+ and CD4+ T cells were purified by magnetic negative isolation, while CD8+ TEMRA cells were enriched using FACS. Blood was collected in EDTA tubes and processed within 24 hours, with PBMCs isolated through density gradient centrifugation. PBMCs intended for TCR sequencing were frozen in liquid nitrogen and were later thawed in a 37 degrees C water bath. A purity of at least 90% was achieved for sorted or isolated CD4+, CD8+ and CD8+ TEMRA cells.

The receptor's source is a human donor in good health. Sequenced input: CD8+ T cells from PBMCs. The chain is encoded by TRBV7-9 joined to TRBJ2-2; a stretch of 11 junction bases matches TRBD2. The DNA sequence is as follows: TGTGCCAGCAGCGCACTAGCGGGAGTTAGCACCGGGGAGCTGTTTTTT. The encoded protein is CASSALAGVSTGELFF.